One and the same sample provided the 15 T cell receptor beta chains below, sequenced in a study of Ad26.COV2.S vaccination and SARS-CoV-2 variants. The method was immunoSEQ multiplex PCR; TCRdb's version includes in-frame clones alone and lacks a portion of them. The table has under 400,000 clones, about nine tenths seen once. Treatment described: some 20 received Ad26.COV2.S at low or high dose, single or two shots; about 5 received placebo; per-sample allocation not given. Sampling was performed 63 days after the first vaccine or placebo injection. This sample comprised peripheral blood, obtained in a trial of Ad26.COV2.S vaccine versus placebo. These receptors were obtained from a person between 18 and 65 years old who received the Ad26.COV2.S COVID-19 vaccine or a placebo.

This clone has just one count. The rearrangement uses TRBV20-1 and TRBJ2-7, with 7 bases fitting TRBD2. The CDR3 has 14 residues. Germline V CDR1 and CDR2: DFQATT, SNEGSKA (reference sequence). With V trimmed by 3 bases and J by 1 base, 6 bases remained unmatched. The CDR3 region is CSASRVGGSYEQYF. The CDR3 DNA is TGCAGTGCTAGTCGGGTGGGGGGGTCCTACGAGCAGTACTTC.

This chain uses TRBV20-1 with TRBJ1-2; D might be TRBD1 (6 bases). Trimming cost V 4 bases and J 12 bases, with 15 bases left between them. In germline, CDR1 is DFQATT, CDR2 SNEGSKA (reference sequence). This CDR3 has 11 amino acids. Here the CDR3 reads CSATGQNKDTF. Here the CDR3 DNA reads TGCAGTGCTACAGGACAGAACAAGGACACCTTC.

This clone has only a few counts. The chain carries TRBV2 and TRBJ1-2, with D possibly TRBD1 on 5 matching bases. The germline V gene encodes CDR1 SNHLY and CDR2 FYNNEI. V was cut by 11 bases and J by 6 bases, with 19 bases left in between. The CDR3 contains 13 residues. CDR3 sequence reads: CASQDLLVNGYTF. In nucleotides, the CDR3 is TGTGCCTCACAGGACCTGCTGGTAAATGGCTACACCTTC.

The chain employs TRBV10-3 and TRBJ2-3, with D possibly TRBD2 on 5 matching bases. Per germline, CDR1 ENHRY and CDR2 SYGVKD. V gave up 8 bases and J gave up 0 bases, with 15 bases separating them. The CDR3 has 15 residues. The CDR3 protein is CAISVGRGSTDTQYF. The CDR3 DNA reads TGTGCCATCTCCGTTGGCCGGGGAAGCACAGATACGCAGTATTTT.

This chain joins TRBV6-5 and TRBJ1-1; 10 nucleotides agree with TRBD1. Germline V gene lookup returns CDR1 MNHEY and CDR2 SVGAGI. This CDR3 spans 15 amino acids. V shed 2 bases and J 0 bases; nucleotides not matched to a gene: 0. The CDR3, as DNA: TGTGCCAGCAGTTACGACAGGGGGCTGAACACTGAAGCTTTCTTT. Its protein product is CASSYDRGLNTEAFF.

This clone was found once. The sample carries other DNA sequences with the same CDR3. The chain is built from TRBV18 and TRBJ2-7; 11 nucleotides match TRBD2. The V segment lost 3 bases and the J segment 7 bases; nucleotides outside the gene matches: 5. The CDR3 has 14 amino acids. CDR1 and CDR2 from the germline V gene are KGHSH and LQKENI. The CDR3 loop reads CASSPDLAGGEQYF. The CDR3 DNA reads as TGTGCCAGCTCACCGGATCTAGCGGGGGGAGAGCAGTACTTC.

The rearrangement links TRBV15 to TRBJ1-2; D unresolved. CDR1 and CDR2 (germline): LNHNV, YYDKDF (reference sequence). V shed 0 bases and J shed 4 bases, with 12 bases lying between them. The CDR3 is made up of 15 amino acids. In DNA form, the CDR3 reads TGTGCCACCAGCAGAGATAGGGTATCCAGCTATGGCTACACCTTC. Translated, it gives CATSRDRVSSYGYTF.

CDR3 amino acids: CASSSRDKSPLHF. The DNA for the CDR3 is TGTGCCAGCAGCTCTCGGGACAAGTCACCCCTCCACTTT. The chain is built from TRBV7-3 and TRBJ1-6; weak D call: TRBD1 (6 bases). Germline V gives CDR1 SGHTA, CDR2 FQGTGA. Trimming removed 4 bases at V and 10 bases at J, with 11 bases between. The CDR3 has 13 amino acids.

CDR3 protein: CASSDRASGNTIYF. CDR3 in DNA: TGTGCCAGCAGTGACAGGGCCTCTGGAAACACCATATATTTT. The chain has TRBV6-9 and TRBJ1-3, with 7 bases fitting TRBD1. The CDR3 extends over 14 amino acids. CDR1 MNHGY and CDR2 SVAAGI come from the germline V gene. Unmatched junction bases numbered 1, after V lost 5 bases and J lost 0 bases.

This clone was picked up a small number of times. The gene calls are TRBV18 and TRBJ1-5; TRBD1 agrees at 9 bases. Unmatched junction bases numbered 3, after V lost 4 bases and J lost 5 bases. Germline CDR1 reads KGHSH; CDR2 reads LQKENI. The CDR3 runs to 14 residues. CDR3 in amino acids: CASSQGQGHQPQHF. The CDR3 region has the DNA TGTGCCAGCTCACAGGGACAGGGTCATCAGCCCCAGCATTTT.

The chain employs TRBV15 and TRBJ1-1; TRBD1 might be the D (5 bases). Germline-derived CDR1 and CDR2 are LNHNV and YYDKDF (reference sequence). V shed 0 bases and J shed 0 bases, with 11 bases lying between them. The CDR3 is 16 amino acids. The CDR3 nucleotides read TGTGCCACCAGCAGAGATCTTGGGGCGATGAACACTGAAGCTTTCTTT. Translation: CATSRDLGAMNTEAFF.

This chain's CDR3 is CASSPFSVFNEKLFF. CDR3 sequence (DNA): TGTGCCAGTAGTCCGTTTTCGGTCTTTAATGAAAAACTGTTTTTT. The chain recombines TRBV19 with TRBJ1-4; the D is unclear. The CDR3 loop spans 15 amino acids. Germline-derived CDR1 and CDR2 are LNHDA and SQIVND (reference sequence). The V end lost 5 bases, the J end lost 4 bases, and 14 bases lay between the germline ends.

The chain employs TRBV3-1 (or the pseudogene TRBV3-2) and TRBJ2-3; possibly TRBD1 or TRBD2 for D (5 bases each). V was trimmed by 5 bases and J by 2 bases, leaving 17 bases between them. The germline V gene has CDR1 LGHDT and CDR2 YNNKEL (reference sequence). CDR3 length: 16 residues. The CDR3: CASSSLRDGYTDTQYF. CDR3 nucleotide sequence: TGTGCCAGCAGCTCCCTCCGGGACGGATACACAGATACGCAGTATTTT.

V usage is TRBV10-3 and J usage is TRBJ2-3; TRBD2 matches at 9 bases. Germline loops: CDR1 ENHRY, CDR2 SYGVKD. The junction had 7 bases not matched to a gene; V was cut back by 6 bases and J by 0 bases. This CDR3 has 16 residues. The CDR3 nucleotides are TGTGCCATCAGGGACCCGGGACTAGCTAGCACAGATACGCAGTATTTT. Amino acid sequence: CAIRDPGLASTDTQYF.

The V gene is TRBV5-1, the J gene TRBJ1-6; 7 bases match TRBD1. This CDR3 is built from 16 residues. Germline CDR1 is SGHRS and CDR2 is YFSETQ. J lost 7 bases, V lost 0 bases, and 7 bases had no gene match. The CDR3 loop reads CASSLGQGNSNSPLHF. The CDR3 nucleotides are TGCGCCAGCAGCTTGGGACAGGGTAATTCAAATTCACCCCTCCACTTT. The full variable domain, in which reference TRBV5-1 and TRBJ1-6 provide the parts outside the CDR3, is KAGVTQTPRYLIKTRGQQVTLSCSPISGHRSVSWYQQTPGQGLQFLFEYFSETQRNKGNFPGRFSGRQFSNSRSEMNVSTLELGDSALYLCASSLGQGNSNSPLHFGNGTRLTVT.